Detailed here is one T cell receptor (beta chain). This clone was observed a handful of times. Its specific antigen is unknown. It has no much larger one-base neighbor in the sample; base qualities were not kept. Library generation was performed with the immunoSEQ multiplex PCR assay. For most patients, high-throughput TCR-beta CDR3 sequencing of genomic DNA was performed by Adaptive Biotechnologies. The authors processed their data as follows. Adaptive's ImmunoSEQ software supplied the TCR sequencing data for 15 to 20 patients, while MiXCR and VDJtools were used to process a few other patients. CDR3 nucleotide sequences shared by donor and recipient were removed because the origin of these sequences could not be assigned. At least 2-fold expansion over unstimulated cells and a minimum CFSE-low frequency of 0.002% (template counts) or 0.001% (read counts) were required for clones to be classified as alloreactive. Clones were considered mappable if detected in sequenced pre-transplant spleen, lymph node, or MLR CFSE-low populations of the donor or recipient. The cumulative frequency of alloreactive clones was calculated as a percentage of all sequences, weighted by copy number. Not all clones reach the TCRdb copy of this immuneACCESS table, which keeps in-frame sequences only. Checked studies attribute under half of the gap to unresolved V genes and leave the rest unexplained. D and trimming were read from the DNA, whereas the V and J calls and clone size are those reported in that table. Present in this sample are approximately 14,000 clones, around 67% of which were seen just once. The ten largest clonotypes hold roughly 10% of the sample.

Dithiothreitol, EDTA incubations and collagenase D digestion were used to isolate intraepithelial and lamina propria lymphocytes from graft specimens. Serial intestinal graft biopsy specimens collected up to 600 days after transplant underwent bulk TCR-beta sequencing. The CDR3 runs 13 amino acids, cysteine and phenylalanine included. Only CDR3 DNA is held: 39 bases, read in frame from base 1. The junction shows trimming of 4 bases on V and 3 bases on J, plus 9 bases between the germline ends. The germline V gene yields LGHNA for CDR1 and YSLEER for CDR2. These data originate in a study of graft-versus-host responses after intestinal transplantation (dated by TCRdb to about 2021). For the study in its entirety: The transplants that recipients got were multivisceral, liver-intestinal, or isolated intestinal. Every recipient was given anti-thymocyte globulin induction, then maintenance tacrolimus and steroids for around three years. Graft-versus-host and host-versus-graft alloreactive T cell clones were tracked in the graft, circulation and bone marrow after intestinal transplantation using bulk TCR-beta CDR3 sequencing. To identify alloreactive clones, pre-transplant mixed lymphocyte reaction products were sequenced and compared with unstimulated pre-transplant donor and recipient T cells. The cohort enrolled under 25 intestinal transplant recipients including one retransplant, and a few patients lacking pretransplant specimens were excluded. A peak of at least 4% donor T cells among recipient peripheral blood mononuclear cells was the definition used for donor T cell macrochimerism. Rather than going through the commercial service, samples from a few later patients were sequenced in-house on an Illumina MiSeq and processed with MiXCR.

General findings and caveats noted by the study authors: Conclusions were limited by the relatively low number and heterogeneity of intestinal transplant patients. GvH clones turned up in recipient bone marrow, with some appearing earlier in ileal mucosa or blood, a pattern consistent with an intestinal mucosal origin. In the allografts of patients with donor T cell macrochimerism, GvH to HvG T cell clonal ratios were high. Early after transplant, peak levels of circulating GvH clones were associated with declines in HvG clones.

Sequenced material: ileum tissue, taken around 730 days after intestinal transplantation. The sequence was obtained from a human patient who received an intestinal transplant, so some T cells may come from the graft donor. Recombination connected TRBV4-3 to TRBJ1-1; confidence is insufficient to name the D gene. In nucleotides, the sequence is TGCGCCAGCAGCCCGACAAGGTACACTGAAGCTTTCTTT. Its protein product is CASSPTRYTEAFF.